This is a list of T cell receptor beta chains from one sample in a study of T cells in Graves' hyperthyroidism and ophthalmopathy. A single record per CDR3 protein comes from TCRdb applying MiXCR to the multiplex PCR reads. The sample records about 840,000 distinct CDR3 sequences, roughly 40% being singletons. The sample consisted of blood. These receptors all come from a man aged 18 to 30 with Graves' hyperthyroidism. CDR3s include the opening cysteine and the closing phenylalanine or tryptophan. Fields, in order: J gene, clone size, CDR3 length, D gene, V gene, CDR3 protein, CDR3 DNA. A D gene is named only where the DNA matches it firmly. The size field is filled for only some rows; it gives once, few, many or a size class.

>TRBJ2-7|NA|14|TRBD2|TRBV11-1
CATGTSGNPYEQYF
TGTGCCACCGGGACTAGCGGGAATCCCTACGAGCAGTACTTC
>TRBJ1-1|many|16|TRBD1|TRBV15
CATSPETGGADTEAFF
TGTGCCACCAGTCCGGAGACAGGGGGCGCGGACACTGAAGCTTTCTTT
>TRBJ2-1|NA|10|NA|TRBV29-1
CSVVGNEQFF
TGCAGCGTTGTAGGCAATGAGCAGTTCTTC
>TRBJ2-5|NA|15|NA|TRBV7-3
CASSQDIRSQETQYF
TGCGCCAGCAGCCAAGATATAAGGTCCCAAGAGACCCAGTACTTC
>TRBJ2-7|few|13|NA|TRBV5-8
CASSLEGMDEQYF
TGTGCCAGCAGCTTGGAAGGCATGGACGAGCAGTACTTC
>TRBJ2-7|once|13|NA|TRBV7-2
CASSLAGPGEQYF
TGTGCCAGCAGCTTAGCAGGGCCCGGGGAGCAGTACTTC
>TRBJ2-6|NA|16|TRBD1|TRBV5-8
CASRGTGIIGANVLTF
TGTGCCAGCAGGGGGACAGGGATAATTGGGGCCAACGTCCTGACTTTC
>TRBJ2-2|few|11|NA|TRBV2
CASISLGELFF
TGTGCCAGCATTTCCCTCGGGGAGCTGTTTTTT
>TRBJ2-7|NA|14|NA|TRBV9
CASSPGQIVYEQYF
TGTGCCAGCAGCCCTGGACAGATCGTCTACGAGCAGTACTTC
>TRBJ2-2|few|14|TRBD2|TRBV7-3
CASSLTGGAGELFF
TGTGCCAGCAGCTTAACGGGGGGGGCCGGGGAGCTGTTTTTT
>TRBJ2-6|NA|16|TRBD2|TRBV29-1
CSVVGSTSGGANVLTF
TGCAGCGTTGTGGGCAGTACTAGCGGTGGGGCCAACGTCCTGACTTTC
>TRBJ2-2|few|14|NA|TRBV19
CASRHGSNTGELFF
TGTGCCAGTAGACACGGTTCGAACACCGGGGAGCTGTTTTTT
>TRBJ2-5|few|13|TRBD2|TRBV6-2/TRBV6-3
CASSGLALETQYF
TGTGCCAGCAGCGGACTAGCGTTAGAGACCCAGTACTTC
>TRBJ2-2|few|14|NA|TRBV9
CASSRRSNTGELFF
TGTGCCAGCAGCCGACGGTCAAACACCGGGGAGCTGTTTTTT
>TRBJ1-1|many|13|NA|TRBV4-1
CASSRPGDTEAFF
TGTGCCAGCAGCAGACCAGGGGACACTGAAGCTTTCTTT
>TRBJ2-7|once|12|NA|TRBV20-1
CSENQGIHEQYF
TGCAGTGAAAATCAGGGGATCCACGAGCAGTACTTC
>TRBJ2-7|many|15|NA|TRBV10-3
CAIRSGLTWAYEQYF
TGTGCCATCAGATCGGGCCTAACGTGGGCTTACGAGCAGTACTTC
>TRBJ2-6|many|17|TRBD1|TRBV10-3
CAISESTGVSGANVLTF
TGTGCCATCAGTGAGTCGACAGGGGTATCTGGGGCCAACGTCCTGACTTTC
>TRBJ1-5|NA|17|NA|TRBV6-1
CASSEKPGPVMNQPQHF
TGTGCCAGCAGTGAGAAACCGGGCCCCGTAATGAATCAGCCCCAGCATTTT
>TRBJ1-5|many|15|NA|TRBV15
CATSRDQGAGQPQHF
TGTGCCACCAGCAGAGACCAAGGGGCGGGCCAGCCCCAGCATTTT
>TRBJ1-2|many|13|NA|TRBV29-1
CSVEGHLNYGYTF
TGCAGCGTGGAGGGACACTTAAACTATGGCTACACCTTC
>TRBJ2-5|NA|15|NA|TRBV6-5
CASGPEVGERETQYF
TGTGCCAGCGGCCCGGAGGTGGGAGAAAGGGAGACCCAGTACTTC
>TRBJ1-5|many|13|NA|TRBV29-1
CSVEVGPHQPQHF
TGCAGCGTTGAAGTAGGGCCGCATCAGCCCCAGCATTTT
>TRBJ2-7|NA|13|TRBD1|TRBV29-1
CSGMTGGASEQHF
TGCAGCGGAATGACAGGGGGCGCGTCCGAGCAGCACTTC
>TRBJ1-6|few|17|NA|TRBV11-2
CASSLDHRNGIGSPLHF
TGTGCCAGCAGCTTAGATCACAGGAATGGGATAGGTTCACCCCTCCACTTT
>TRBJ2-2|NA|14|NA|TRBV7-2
CASTPRVNTGELFF
TGTGCCAGCACCCCCCGAGTGAACACCGGGGAGCTGTTTTTT
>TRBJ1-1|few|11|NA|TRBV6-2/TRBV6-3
CASCQGGEAFF
TGTGCCAGCTGTCAAGGCGGTGAAGCTTTCTTT
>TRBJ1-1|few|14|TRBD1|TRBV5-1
CASRGLSGGTEAFF
TGCGCCAGCAGAGGGTTGTCAGGGGGCACTGAAGCTTTCTTT
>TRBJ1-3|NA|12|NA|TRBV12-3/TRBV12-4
CASSQNRNTIYF
TGTGCCAGCAGTCAAAACCGAAACACCATATATTTT
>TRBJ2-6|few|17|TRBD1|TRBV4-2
CASSQEETGTGANVLTF
TGTGCCAGCAGCCAAGAGGAGACAGGGACTGGGGCCAACGTCCTGACTTTC
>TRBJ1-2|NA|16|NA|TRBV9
CASSQDTLQIIYGYTF
TGCGCCAGCAGCCAAGATACACTTCAGATAATCTATGGCTACACCTTC
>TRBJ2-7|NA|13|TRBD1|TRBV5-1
CASSKGAMNEQYF
TGCGCCAGCAGCAAGGGGGCGATGAACGAGCAGTACTTC
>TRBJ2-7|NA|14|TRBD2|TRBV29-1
CSVGKREGSYEQYF
TGCAGCGTTGGGAAGCGGGAGGGATCCTACGAGCAGTACTTC
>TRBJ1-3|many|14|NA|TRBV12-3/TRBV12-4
CASAEQGSGNTIYF
TGTGCCAGCGCCGAACAGGGCTCTGGAAACACCATATATTTT
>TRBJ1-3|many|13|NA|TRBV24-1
CATSVRGRNTIYF
TGTGCCACCAGTGTTCGGGGTAGGAACACCATATATTTT
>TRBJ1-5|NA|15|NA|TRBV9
CASSSWKLRNQPQHF
TGTGCCAGCAGCTCCTGGAAGCTTAGGAATCAGCCCCAGCATTTT
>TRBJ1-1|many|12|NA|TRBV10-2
CASSEWGKEAFF
TGCGCCAGCAGTGAGTGGGGAAAAGAAGCTTTCTTT
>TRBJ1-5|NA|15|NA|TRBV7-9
CASSLDAGYQQPQHF
TGTGCCAGCAGCCTAGACGCGGGGTATCAGCAGCCCCAGCATTTT
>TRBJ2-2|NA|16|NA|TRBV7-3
CASSSYDGSVTGELFF
TGTGCCAGCAGCTCATATGACGGGAGTGTCACCGGGGAGCTGTTTTTT
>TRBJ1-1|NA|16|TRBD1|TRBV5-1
CASNFTSGQVNTEAFF
TGCGCCAGCAACTTTACCTCGGGACAGGTGAACACTGAAGCTTTCTTT
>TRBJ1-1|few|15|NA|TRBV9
CASSVVMGLSTEAFF
TGTGCCAGCAGCGTAGTGATGGGTTTGAGCACTGAAGCTTTCTTT
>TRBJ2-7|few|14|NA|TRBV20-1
CSARERDASYEQYF
TGCAGTGCTAGAGAAAGGGACGCCTCCTACGAGCAGTACTTC
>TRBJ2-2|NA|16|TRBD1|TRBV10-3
CASSFLRDSRTGELFF
TGTGCCAGCAGCTTCCTCCGGGACAGCCGAACCGGGGAGCTGTTTTTT
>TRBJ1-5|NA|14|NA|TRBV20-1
CSARGIGTPEPQHF
TGCAGTGCTAGAGGGATCGGGACACCTGAGCCCCAGCATTTT
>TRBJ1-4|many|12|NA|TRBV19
CASTDAWEKLFF
TGTGCCAGTACCGACGCGTGGGAAAAACTGTTTTTT
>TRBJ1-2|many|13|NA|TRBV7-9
CASSRDVFYGYTF
TGTGCCAGCAGCCGGGACGTTTTTTATGGCTACACCTTC
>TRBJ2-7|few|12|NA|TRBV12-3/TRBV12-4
CASGLGTYEQYF
TGTGCTAGTGGTTTGGGTACCTACGAGCAGTACTTC
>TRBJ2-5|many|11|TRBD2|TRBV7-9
CASSLLAGQYF
TGTGCCAGCAGCTTACTAGCGGGGCAGTACTTC
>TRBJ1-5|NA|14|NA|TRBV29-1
CSSAPPGGNQPQHF
TGCAGCAGTGCCCCCCCCGGAGGCAATCAGCCCCAGCATTTT
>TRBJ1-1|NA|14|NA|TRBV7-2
CASGPLDWNTEAFF
TGCGCCAGCGGCCCTCTAGATTGGAACACTGAAGCTTTCTTT
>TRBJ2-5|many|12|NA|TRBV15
CATIPLQETQYF
TGTGCCACCATTCCGCTCCAAGAGACCCAGTACTTC
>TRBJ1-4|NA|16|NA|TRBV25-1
CASSGGADPNREKLFF
TGTGCCAGCAGTGGCGGGGCGGACCCTAACAGGGAAAAACTGTTTTTT
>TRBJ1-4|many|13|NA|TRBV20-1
CSATGHSNEKLFF
TGCAGTGCTACTGGCCACAGTAATGAAAAACTGTTTTTT